The 25 T cell receptor beta chains below all came from one sample that was sequenced in a study of cytomegalovirus exposure and HLA in healthy donors. The PCR had 60 Vbeta and 13 Jbeta primers. TCRdb's table, derived via immunoSEQ multiplex PCR, lists solely in-frame clones and lacks some. The sample has over 150,000 clones; around 68% are singletons. The sequenced sample consisted of PBMCs. Source of these receptors: a man aged 50 to 60 in good health and CMV-seronegative.

The gene calls are TRBV27 and TRBJ2-2; 7 bases match TRBD1. Germline CDR1 and CDR2: MNHEY and SMNVEV (reference sequence). This CDR3 is 16 amino acids long. The junction had 6 bases not matched to a gene; V was cut back by 5 bases and J by 0 bases. The CDR3 bases are TGTGCCAGCAGTCAAGAGGGGGCATCGAACACCGGGGAGCTGTTTTTT. It specifies CASSQEGASNTGELFF.

This chain connects TRBV2 to TRBJ2-1; 8 bases agree with TRBD1. Per germline, CDR1 SNHLY and CDR2 FYNNEI. The CDR3 sequence is 15 residues long. Unmatched junction bases numbered 7, after V lost 4 bases and J lost 5 bases. In DNA form, the CDR3 reads TGTGCCAGCAGTGTCGGTGGGACAGGCCACAATGAGCAGTTCTTC. Encoded protein: CASSVGGTGHNEQFF.

The chain links TRBV7-6 to TRBJ1-1; D ambiguous. Per the germline V gene, CDR1 is SGHVS and CDR2 is FNYEAQ. Deletions cut 3 bases from V and 4 bases from J, with 12 bases between. This CDR3 has 14 amino acids. CDR3 protein: CASSFSGRSTEAFF. The CDR3 DNA reads as TGTGCCAGCAGCTTCTCGGGGAGGAGCACTGAAGCTTTCTTT.

The count of this clone is one. The CDR3 reads CASSSPGAGANVLTF. Written as DNA, the CDR3 is TGTGCCAGCAGCTCCCCAGGGGCCGGGGCCAACGTCCTGACTTTC. The chain carries TRBV7-3 and TRBJ2-6; weak D call: TRBD1 (6 bases). V was shortened by 4 bases and J by 4 bases, with 11 bases between the two germline ends. Germline V CDR1 and CDR2: SGHTA, FQGTGA. This CDR3 comprises 15 residues.

This rearrangement joins TRBV7-9 to TRBJ2-3, with D perhaps TRBD2 (6 bases). Trimming removed 5 bases from V and 0 bases from J, with 9 bases in between. This CDR3 contains 14 residues. In germline, CDR1 is SEHNR, CDR2 FQNEAQ (reference sequence). The CDR3 reads CASSLGLSTDTQYF. As DNA, the CDR3 is TGTGCCAGCAGCCTGGGACTTAGCACAGATACGCAGTATTTT.

The chain recombines TRBV4-2 with TRBJ1-4, with D perhaps TRBD1 (5 bases). V lost 1 base and J lost 8, with 8 bases in between. The germline V gene encodes CDR1 LGHNA and CDR2 YNFKEQ. The CDR3 extends over 13 amino acids. In DNA form, the CDR3 reads TGTGCCAGCAGCCAAGGGGCAGGGGAAAAACTGTTTTTT. It is translated as CASSQGAGEKLFF.

This clone has a single count. This chain uses TRBV6-5 with TRBJ1-2; maybe TRBD1 (5 bases). This CDR3 is 15 amino acids long. Trimming left V 4 bases short and J 0 bases short, with 12 bases between. Per germline, CDR1 MNHEY and CDR2 SVGAGI. The CDR3 DNA reads TGTGCCAGCAGTTCAAAGGGGCGGACTAACTATGGCTACACCTTC. It yields the protein CASSSKGRTNYGYTF.

The chain employs TRBV6-5 and TRBJ1-5; the match to TRBD1 covers 9 bases. The germline CDR1 and CDR2 sequences are MNHEY and SVGAGI. CDR3 length equals 15 residues. With 5 bases clipped from V and 1 base from J, the junction kept 3 bases outside the gene matches. This CDR3 is CASSKTGGSNQPQHF. The CDR3 DNA follows: TGTGCCAGCAGTAAGACAGGGGGAAGCAATCAGCCCCAGCATTTT.

J is TRBJ1-1 and V is TRBV5-5, with D perhaps matching TRBD1 (5 bases). Trimming took off 0 bases at V and 5 bases at J, with 14 bases between the two ends. The CDR3 extends over 15 amino acids. Germline V gene data show CDR1 as SGHKS and CDR2 as YYEKEE (reference sequence). CDR3 in amino acids: CASSLVSTGGTEAFF. For the CDR3, the DNA is TGTGCCAGCAGCTTGGTGAGTACAGGTGGTACTGAAGCTTTCTTT.

This sequence joins TRBV5-1 and TRBJ2-7, with 8 bases that match TRBD1. The CDR3 loop spans 14 amino acids. Germline CDR1 SGHRS, CDR2 YFSETQ. The trim removed 3 bases at V and 2 bases at J, leaving 4 bases unmatched. For the CDR3, the DNA is TGCGCCAGCAGCTCGACAGGGGAACCCTACGAGCAGTACTTC. Its protein product is CASSSTGEPYEQYF.

The V gene is TRBV5-1, the J gene TRBJ2-3; 10 bases align to TRBD2. Germline-derived CDR1 and CDR2 are SGHRS and YFSETQ. Losses at the gene ends were 4 bases for V and 0 bases for J; bases not matched to a gene: 5. The CDR3 spans 16 residues. The CDR3 nucleotides are TGCGCCAGCAGCGGGACTAGCGCCTTAAGCACAGATACGCAGTATTTT. Its protein is CASSGTSALSTDTQYF. Combining the CDR3 with reference TRBV5-1 and TRBJ2-3 gives the whole variable domain KAGVTQTPRYLIKTRGQQVTLSCSPISGHRSVSWYQQTPGQGLQFLFEYFSETQRNKGNFPGRFSGRQFSNSRSEMNVSTLELGDSALYLCASSGTSALSTDTQYFGPGTRLTVL.

V usage is TRBV25-1 and J usage is TRBJ1-4; 8 nucleotides align to TRBD1. The CDR3 has 14 residues. The germline gives CDR1 MGHDK, CDR2 SYGVNS. V was pared by 5 bases and J by 7 bases, with 6 bases of the junction left unmatched. Here the CDR3 reads CASSTRTGSEKLFF. The CDR3 bases are TGTGCCAGCAGTACCCGGACAGGGAGTGAAAAACTGTTTTTT. Drawing the rest from reference TRBV25-1 and TRBJ1-4, the complete variable domain is EADIYQTPRYLVIGTGKKITLECSQTMGHDKMYWYQQDPGMELHLIHYSYGVNSTEKGDLSSESTVSRIRTEHFPLTLESARPSHTSQYLCASSTRTGSEKLFFGSGTQLSVL.

The CDR3 coding sequence is TGTGCCAGCAGTTCCGGGGAGGGGTATAGCAATCAGCCCCAGCATTTT. This translates into CASSSGEGYSNQPQHF. This chain uses TRBV28 with TRBJ1-5; D perhaps matches TRBD1 (5 bases). This CDR3 spans 16 amino acids. Germline CDR1 reads MDHEN; CDR2 reads SYDVKM. The V gene lost 4 bases and the J gene lost 0 bases, with 13 bases spanning the gap.

The J gene is TRBJ1-1, the V gene TRBV25-1; unclear D gene. This CDR3 is 13 amino acids long. The germline V and J ends were trimmed by 2 bases and 0 bases, with 4 bases remaining between them. The germline V gene encodes CDR1 MGHDK and CDR2 SYGVNS. CDR3 sequence (DNA): TGTGCCAGCAGTGAACTGTTGAACACTGAAGCTTTCTTT. The encoded protein is CASSELLNTEAFF.

This clone was seen only a few times. The chain is built from TRBV27 and TRBJ1-1, with TRBD1 matching 7 bases. V gave up 5 bases and J gave up 5 bases; unmatched junction bases: 2. This CDR3 region has 12 residues. Germline lookup yields CDR1 MNHEY and CDR2 SMNVEV (reference sequence). CDR3: CASSTQGTEAFF. DNA for the CDR3: TGTGCCAGCAGTACACAGGGGACTGAAGCTTTCTTT.

This clone has more than one count but fewer than ten. The chain couples TRBV19 to TRBJ2-7; D unclear. The CDR3 has 13 amino acids. The V gene lost 0 bases and the J gene lost 6 bases, with 9 bases spanning the gap. Germline V gives CDR1 LNHDA, CDR2 SQIVND (reference sequence). CDR3 nucleotide sequence: TGTGCCAGTAGTATAGATCTAACAGCCGAGCAGTACTTC. Translating it yields CASSIDLTAEQYF.

This chain links TRBV27 with TRBJ1-6; D might be TRBD1 (6 bases). Germline V CDR1 and CDR2: MNHEY, SMNVEV (reference sequence). V lost 7 bases and J 7 bases, leaving 14 bases between the germline ends. CDR3 size: 14 residues. For the CDR3, the DNA is TGTGCCAGCACCTTTAGAACAGGGAATTCACCCCTCCACTTT. Translating gives CASTFRTGNSPLHF.

The chain carries TRBV7-6 and TRBJ2-3; 11 bases match TRBD2. V shed 4 bases and J 2 bases; nucleotides not matched to a gene: 5. Germline V gene data show CDR1 as SGHVS and CDR2 as FNYEAQ. The CDR3 has 16 residues. CDR3 DNA sequence: TGTGCCAGCAGCTCGCTAGCGGGGGGCGACACAGATACGCAGTATTTT. It specifies CASSSLAGGDTDTQYF.

The chain joins TRBV6-5 to TRBJ1-1; D is unclear. The V gene's germline CDR1 is MNHEY and CDR2 SVGAGI. The CDR3 has 13 amino acids. Trimming removed 6 bases from V and 1 base from J, with 9 bases in between. CDR3 sequence reads: CASSLYGNTEAFF. CDR3 nucleotides: TGTGCCAGCAGCCTGTACGGGAACACTGAAGCTTTCTTT.

This clone was observed a few times. Here the CDR3 reads CASSSTGFPYGYTF. CDR3 sequence (DNA): TGTGCCAGCAGTTCAACAGGGTTCCCCTATGGCTACACCTTC. This rearrangement joins TRBV6-6 to TRBJ1-2, with a weak D call TRBD1 (6 bases). V was cut by 4 bases and J by 4 bases, with 13 bases left in between. This CDR3 region has 14 residues. The germline V gene has CDR1 MNHNY and CDR2 SVGAGI (reference sequence).

The J gene is TRBJ1-2, the V gene TRBV4-1; TRBD1 aligns across 9 bases. Germline trimming cut 3 bases from V and 5 bases from J; bases unmatched to any gene: 1. The germline V gene has CDR1 MGHRA and CDR2 YSYEKL. This CDR3 has 13 amino acids. The CDR3 here is CASSQGTGYGYTF. The CDR3 region has the DNA TGCGCCAGCAGCCAGGGGACAGGGTATGGCTACACCTTC.

The CDR3: CASSQDVRGRISNQPQHF. In DNA, the CDR3 is TGCGCCAGCAGCCAAGATGTTAGGGGGCGCATAAGCAATCAGCCCCAGCATTTT. The chain combines TRBV4-3 with TRBJ1-5; TRBD1 agrees at 7 bases. The CDR3 has 18 residues. Germline loops: CDR1 LGHNA, CDR2 YSLEER. Trimming took 0 bases from V and 1 from J; bases not matched to a gene: 9.

V usage is TRBV6-6 and J usage is TRBJ1-4; possible D gene TRBD1, 6 bases. Germline CDR1 MNHNY, CDR2 SVGAGI (reference sequence). The length of the CDR3 is 16 residues. The V and J ends lost 6 bases and 1 base respectively, with 15 bases between them. CDR3: CASSSAGGRTNEKLFF. The CDR3 DNA reads as TGTGCCAGCAGCTCCGCGGGGGGCAGAACTAATGAAAAACTGTTTTTT.

The chain has TRBV11-2 and TRBJ1-4, with a tentative D call TRBD1 (6 bases). The CDR3 runs to 14 residues. Per the germline V gene, CDR1 is SGHAT and CDR2 is FQNNGV. V was trimmed by 4 bases and J by 8 bases, leaving 14 bases between them. CDR3: CASSSGLTGEKLFF. Here the CDR3 DNA reads TGTGCCAGCAGCTCCGGCCTAACAGGGGAAAAACTGTTTTTT.

This clone was observed a single time. One junction end does not reproduce the germline sequence, and a read error may be involved. Other nucleotide sequences in the sample specify the same CDR3. J is TRBJ1-1 and V is TRBV7-9, with a tentative D call TRBD1 (6 bases). CDR1 and CDR2 from the germline V gene are SEHNR and FQNEAQ (reference sequence). This CDR3 region has 12 residues. The CDR3 nucleotides read TGTTCCAGCAGCTTACAGGGCACTGAAGCTTTCTTT. Translation gives CSSSLQGTEAFF.